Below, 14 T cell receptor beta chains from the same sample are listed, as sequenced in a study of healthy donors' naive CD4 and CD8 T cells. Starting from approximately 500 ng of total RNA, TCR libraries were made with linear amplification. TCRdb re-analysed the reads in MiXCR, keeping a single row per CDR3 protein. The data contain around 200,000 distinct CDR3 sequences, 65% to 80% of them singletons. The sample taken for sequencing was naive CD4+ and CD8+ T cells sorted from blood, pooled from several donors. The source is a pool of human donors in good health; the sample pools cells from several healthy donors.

CDR3 DNA sequence: TGCAGCGTTGTTGGCATAGACTACGAGCAGTACTTC. Residues: CSVVGIDYEQYF. This chain links TRBV29-1 with TRBJ2-7, with D uncertain. There are 12 residues in the CDR3. CDR1 and CDR2 from the germline V gene are SQVTM and ANQGSEA. Deletions cut 4 bases from V and 3 bases from J, with 10 bases between.

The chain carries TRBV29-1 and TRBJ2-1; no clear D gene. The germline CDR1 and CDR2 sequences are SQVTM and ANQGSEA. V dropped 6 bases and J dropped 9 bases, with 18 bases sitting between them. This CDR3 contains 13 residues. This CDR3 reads CSVAGRVWVEQFF. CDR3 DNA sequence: TGCAGCGTCGCTGGGCGAGTATGGGTTGAGCAGTTCTTC.

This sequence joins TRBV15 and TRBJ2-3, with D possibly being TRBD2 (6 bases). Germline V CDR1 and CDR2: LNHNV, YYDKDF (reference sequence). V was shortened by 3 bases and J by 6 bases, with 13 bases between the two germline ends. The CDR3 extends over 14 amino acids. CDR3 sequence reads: CATSRPTRDDTQYF. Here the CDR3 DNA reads TGTGCCACCAGCAGGCCGACTAGGGATGATACGCAGTATTTT.

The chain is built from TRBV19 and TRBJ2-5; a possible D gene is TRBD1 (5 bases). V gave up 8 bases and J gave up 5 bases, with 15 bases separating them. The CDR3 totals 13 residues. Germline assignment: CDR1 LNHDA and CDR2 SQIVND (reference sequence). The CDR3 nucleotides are TGTGCCAGTCAGGGCAGGGCGCGGGAGACCCAGTACTTC. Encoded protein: CASQGRARETQYF.

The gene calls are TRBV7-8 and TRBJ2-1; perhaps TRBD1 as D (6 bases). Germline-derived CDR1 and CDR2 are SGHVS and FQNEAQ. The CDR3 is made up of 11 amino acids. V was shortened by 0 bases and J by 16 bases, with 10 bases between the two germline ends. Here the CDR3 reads CASSLARDTFF. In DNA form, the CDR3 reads TGTGCCAGCAGCTTAGCCCGGGACACCTTCTTC.

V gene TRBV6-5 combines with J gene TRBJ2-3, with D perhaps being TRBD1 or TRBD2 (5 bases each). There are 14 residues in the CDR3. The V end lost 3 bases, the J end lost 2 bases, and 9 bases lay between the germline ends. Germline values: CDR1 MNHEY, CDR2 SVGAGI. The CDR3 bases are TGTGCCAGCAGTTATGGGGACCTCACAGATACGCAGTATTTT. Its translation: CASSYGDLTDTQYF.

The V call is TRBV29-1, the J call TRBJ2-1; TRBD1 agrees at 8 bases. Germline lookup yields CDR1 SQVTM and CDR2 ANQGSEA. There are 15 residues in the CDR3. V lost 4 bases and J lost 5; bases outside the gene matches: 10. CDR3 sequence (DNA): TGCAGCGTTGCCCAGACAGGGGCTTTCAACAATGAGCAGTTCTTC. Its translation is CSVAQTGAFNNEQFF.

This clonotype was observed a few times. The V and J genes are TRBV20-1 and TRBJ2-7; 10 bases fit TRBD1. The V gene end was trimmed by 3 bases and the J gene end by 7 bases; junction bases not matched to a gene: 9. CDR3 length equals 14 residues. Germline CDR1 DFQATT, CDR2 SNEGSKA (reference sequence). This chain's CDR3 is CSARWDRGPEEQYF. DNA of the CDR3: TGCAGTGCTAGGTGGGACAGGGGCCCCGAAGAGCAGTACTTC.

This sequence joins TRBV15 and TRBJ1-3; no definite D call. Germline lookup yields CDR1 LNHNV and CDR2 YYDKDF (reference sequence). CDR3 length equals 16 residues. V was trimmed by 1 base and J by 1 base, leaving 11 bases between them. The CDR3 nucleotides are TGTGCCACCAGCAGAGCCCTCGCAGCTTCTGGAAACACCATATATTTT. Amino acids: CATSRALAASGNTIYF. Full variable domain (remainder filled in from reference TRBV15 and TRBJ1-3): DAMVIQNPRYQVTQFGKPVTLSCSQTLNHNVMYWYQQKSSQAPKLLFHYYDKDFNNEADTPDNFQSRRPNTSFCFLDIRSPGLGDTAMYLCATSRALAASGNTIYFGEGSWLTVV.

The CDR3 loop is CASRDLAVSSYNEQFF. As DNA, the CDR3 is TGTGCCAGCAGAGACCTAGCGGTAAGCTCCTACAATGAGCAGTTCTTC. J is TRBJ2-1 and V is TRBV27; 7 nucleotides line up with TRBD2. CDR3 length: 16 residues. Germline CDR1 and CDR2: MNHEY and SMNVEV (reference sequence). V was clipped by 6 bases and J by 0 bases; unmatched bases: 8.

The CDR3 region is CASSPGHSGNTIYF. The DNA of the CDR3 is TGTGCCAGCTCGCCGGGGCACTCTGGAAACACCATATATTTT. J is TRBJ1-3 and V is TRBV18; tentatively, D is TRBD1 (5 bases). Trimming left V 6 bases short and J 0 bases short, with 9 bases between. The CDR3 sequence is 14 residues long. Germline CDR1 KGHSH, CDR2 LQKENI.

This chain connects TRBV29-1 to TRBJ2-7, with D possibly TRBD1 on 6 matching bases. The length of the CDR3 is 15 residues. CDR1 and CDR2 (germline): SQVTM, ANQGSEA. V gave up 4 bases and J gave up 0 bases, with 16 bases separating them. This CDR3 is CSVAGRTGSSYEQYF. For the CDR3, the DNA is TGCAGCGTTGCGGGCAGAACAGGGAGCTCCTACGAGCAGTACTTC.

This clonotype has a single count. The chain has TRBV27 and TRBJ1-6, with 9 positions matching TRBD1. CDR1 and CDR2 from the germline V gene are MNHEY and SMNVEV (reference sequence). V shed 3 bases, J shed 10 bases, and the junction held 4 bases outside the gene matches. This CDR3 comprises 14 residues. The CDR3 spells CASSLDRGGSPLHF. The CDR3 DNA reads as TGTGCCAGCAGTTTGGACAGGGGCGGCTCACCCCTCCACTTT.

CDR3 in amino acids: CSASQEDEQYF. The CDR3 DNA follows: TGCAGCGCCTCACAGGAGGACGAGCAGTACTTC. The chain carries TRBV29-1 and TRBJ2-7; D assignment may be TRBD1 or TRBD2 (5 bases each). The germline V and J ends were trimmed by 7 bases and 5 bases, with 12 bases remaining between them. CDR3 length: 11 amino acids. The germline CDR1 and CDR2 sequences are SQVTM and ANQGSEA.